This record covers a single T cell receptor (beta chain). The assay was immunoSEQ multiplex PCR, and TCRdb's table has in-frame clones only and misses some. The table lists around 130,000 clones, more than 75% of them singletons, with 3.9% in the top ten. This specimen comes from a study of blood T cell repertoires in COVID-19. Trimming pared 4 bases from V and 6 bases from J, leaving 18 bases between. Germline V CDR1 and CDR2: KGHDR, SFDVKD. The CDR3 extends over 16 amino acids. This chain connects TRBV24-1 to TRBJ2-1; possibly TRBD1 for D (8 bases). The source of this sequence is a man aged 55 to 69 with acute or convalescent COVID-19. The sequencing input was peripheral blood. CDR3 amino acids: CATSEPGGAGANEQFF. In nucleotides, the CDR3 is TGTGCCACCAGTGAACCAGGGGGCGCGGGGGCCAATGAGCAGTTCTTC.